This T cell receptor beta chain came from a study of T-cell reconstitution after alpha-beta-depleted transplantation in children. The sample holds a few counts of this clonotype. CDR1 is SGHTA, CDR2 FQGNSA, per germline. Trimming shortened V by 4 bases and J by 0 bases, and 12 bases separated the two germline ends. This CDR3 contains 15 residues. Unique molecular identifiers were incorporated into the prepared TCRbeta library. TCRdb processed the PCR reads anew with MiXCR; each CDR3 protein has one entry. This table holds about 72,000 distinct CDR3 sequences, more than 5.5% found once. This TCR derives from a human donor who donated a stem cell graft to a child with acute lymphoblastic leukemia. The material was PBMCs from the stem cell graft donor, obtained from the stem cell graft. J is TRBJ1-1 and V is TRBV7-2; no definite D call. The CDR3, as DNA: TGTGCCAGCAGCTCTCCTAGGGTCATGAACACTGAAGCTTTCTTT. The encoded protein is CASSSPRVMNTEAFF.